This is a list of T cell receptor beta chains from one sample in a study of blood T cell repertoires in COVID-19. TCRdb's table, derived via immunoSEQ multiplex PCR, lists solely in-frame clones and lacks some. The table shows 100,000 to 150,000 clones, with around 82% occurring only once. The sample consisted of peripheral blood. The receptors stem from a man in his 60s with acute or convalescent COVID-19. The CDR3 runs from the conserved cysteine through the conserved F or W. The order of the fields is D gene, CDR3 length, V gene, CDR3 protein. A D gene is named only where the DNA matches it firmly.

.	13	TRBV12-3/TRBV12-4	CASSFSGSYEQYF
.	13	TRBV13	CASSSDRNTEAFF
TRBD1	12	TRBV29-1	CSVKQGADTQYF
.	15	TRBV19	CASSSPGTAAYEQYF
TRBD1	15	TRBV25-1	CASSEGGTGNEKLFF
.	14	TRBV3-1/TRBV3-2	CASSLGQTSYGYTF
TRBD1	13	TRBV5-1	CASSGDSNSPLHF
TRBD1	16	TRBV9	CASSVSDRGVQSPLHF
.	16	TRBV18	CASSPPYGGGYTEAFF
TRBD1	14	TRBV30	CAWSPGTGRSEQYF
.	17	TRBV10-2	CARPPSSLARESHEQYF
.	20	TRBV23-1	CASSHVLSLDNNFFSYEQYF
.	17	TRBV5-4	CASTKSLNSQGSYGYTF
.	15	TRBV5-1	CASSRTEGIYWEQYF
.	14	TRBV10-2	CASSDSQSNTEAFF
.	11	TRBV30	CAFGQNTEAFF
.	15	TRBV5-1	CASSLESGTYNEQFF
TRBD1	18	TRBV5-6	CASSLVGTGGFSSEKLFF
TRBD1	16	TRBV19	CASSMAGGWFGETQYF
TRBD1	15	TRBV5-1	CASSWTGEQSQPQHF
.	13	TRBV15	CATSSLSQEKLFF
TRBD1	15	TRBV18	CASSPRTGLDQPQHF
.	16	TRBV6-5	CASSYSAGFSNQPQHF
.	13	TRBV6-5	CASSSTLFAEAFF
.	11	TRBV6-5	CASTSRDTQYF
TRBD1	14	TRBV11-2	CASSLDRGPHEQYF
TRBD1	19	TRBV7-3	CASSPHPGTVGRGDRELFF
.	13	TRBV6-6	CASTGGPDETQYF
TRBD2	13	TRBV6-5	CASKTSGYNEQFF
.	14	TRBV5-6	CASGIRGSGYGYTF
.	15	TRBV19	CASSFGQSTNEKLFF
.	13	TRBV7-9	CASSLGLNSPLHF
.	15	TRBV18	CASSPQGKIFDEQFF
TRBD2	14	TRBV29-1	CSVGRLADTGELFF
.	14	TRBV6-5	CASSYYGCLSEQYF
.	15	TRBV4-1	CASSQDLAGNYGYTF
.	16	TRBV11-2	CASSASPGQSTGELFF
.	13	TRBV5-1	CASSSPTRQTQYF
TRBD1	15	TRBV9	CASSAVQGAGYGYTF
.	16	TRBV5-1	CASSLAGGLRTDTQYF
.	14	TRBV5-1	CASSGPTEGTEAFF
.	16	TRBV6-1	CASSERPGTFNSPLHF
.	16	TRBV11-2	CASSSIGGSGNEKLFF
.	18	TRBV19	CASSMFPPPTGPNQPQHF
.	15	TRBV9	CASSVATRVTGELFF